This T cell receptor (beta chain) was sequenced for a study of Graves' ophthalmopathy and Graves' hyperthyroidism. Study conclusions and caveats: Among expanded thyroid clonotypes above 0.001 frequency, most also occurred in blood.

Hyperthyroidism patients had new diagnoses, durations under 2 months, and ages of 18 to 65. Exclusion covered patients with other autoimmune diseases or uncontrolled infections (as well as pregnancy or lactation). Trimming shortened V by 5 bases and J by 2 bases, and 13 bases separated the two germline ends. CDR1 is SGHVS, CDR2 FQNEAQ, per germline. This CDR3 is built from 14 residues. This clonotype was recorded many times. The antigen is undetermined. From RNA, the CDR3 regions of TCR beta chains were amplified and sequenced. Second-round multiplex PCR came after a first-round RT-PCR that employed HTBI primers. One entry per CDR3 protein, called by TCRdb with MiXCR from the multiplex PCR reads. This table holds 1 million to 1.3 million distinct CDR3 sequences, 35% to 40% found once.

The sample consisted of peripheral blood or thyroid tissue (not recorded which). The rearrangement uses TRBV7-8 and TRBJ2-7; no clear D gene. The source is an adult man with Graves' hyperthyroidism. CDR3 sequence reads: CASSPGRVTYEQYF. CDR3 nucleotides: TGTGCCAGCAGCCCCGGACGGGTTACCTACGAGCAGTACTTC.